These T cell receptor beta chains were read from a single sample in a study of early T cells in non-severe SARS-CoV-2 infection. TCRdb reprocessed the 5' RACE reads via MiXCR and lists one record per CDR3 protein. The sample consists of about 110,000 distinct CDR3 sequences, over 9.5% of them appearing once. Sequences were derived from whole blood, sampled at baseline. Every receptor here comes from an adult who was a healthcare worker with PCR-confirmed SARS-CoV-2 infection or an uninfected control (not recorded which). CDR3s include the opening cysteine and the closing phenylalanine or tryptophan. A D gene is named only where the DNA matches it firmly. Clone size is given for some rows only: seen once, a few or many times, or a class if the clone is expanded.

clone size	D gene	V gene	J gene	CDR3 protein	CDR3 DNA
NA	NA	TRBV28	TRBJ1-2	CASSRWLSGYTF	TGTGCCAGCAGCCGATGGTTAAGCGGCTACACCTTC
few	NA	TRBV6-4	TRBJ2-1	CASSEQGGEQFF	TGTGCCAGCAGTGAACAGGGCGGTGAGCAGTTCTTC
NA	NA	TRBV12-5	TRBJ1-1	CASGQQPNTEAFF	TGTGCTAGTGGCCAGCAACCGAACACTGAAGCTTTCTTT
few	NA	TRBV27	TRBJ2-3	CASSLDGRTTQYF	TGTGCCAGCAGTTTAGATGGAAGAACTACGCAGTATTTT
few	NA	TRBV9	TRBJ2-7	CASSEGDEQYF	TGTGCCAGCAGCGAGGGGGACGAGCAGTACTTC
few	NA	TRBV24-1	TRBJ2-1	CATSDLRGTYNEQFF	TGTGCCACCAGTGATTTGCGTGGAACCTACAATGAGCAGTTCTTC
few	NA	TRBV12-3/TRBV12-4	TRBJ2-1	CASSLGDRRGSGEQFF	TGTGCCAGCAGTTTGGGGGATAGGAGGGGGAGCGGTGAGCAGTTCTTC
NA	TRBD1	TRBV12-3/TRBV12-4	TRBJ2-6	CASTWTGAAGANVLTF	TGTGCCAGCACCTGGACAGGGGCGGCTGGGGCCAACGTCCTGACTTTC
NA	TRBD1	TRBV9	TRBJ2-1	CASSPDRGRNEQFF	TGTGCCAGCAGCCCTGACAGGGGGCGGAATGAGCAGTTCTTC
NA	NA	TRBV5-1	TRBJ1-1	CASSLQGWSVNTEAFF	TGCGCCAGCAGCTTGCAGGGGTGGAGTGTGAACACTGAAGCTTTCTTT
NA	TRBD1	TRBV6-5	TRBJ2-3	CASRKQGTNTDTQYF	TGTGCCAGCAGGAAACAGGGGACAAACACAGATACGCAGTATTTT
many	NA	TRBV24-1	TRBJ2-1	CATSEGVTYNEQFF	TGTGCCACCAGTGAAGGGGTGACCTACAATGAGCAGTTCTTC
NA	NA	TRBV9	TRBJ2-3	CASSVAPTSDTQYF	TGTGCCAGCAGCGTAGCCCCGACTTCCGATACGCAGTATTTT
NA	NA	TRBV18	TRBJ1-6	CASSEARPNNSPLHF	TGTGCCAGCTCAGAGGCCAGACCAAATAATTCACCCCTCCACTTT
NA	NA	TRBV5-1	TRBJ2-1	CASSGGRTYDEQFF	TGCGCCAGCAGCGGGGGACGTACCTATGATGAGCAGTTCTTC
many	TRBD1	TRBV7-8	TRBJ2-5	CASSLAQGALWEETQYF	TGTGCCAGCAGCTTAGCTCAGGGGGCACTGTGGGAGGAGACCCAGTACTTC
many	TRBD1	TRBV18	TRBJ1-3	CASSPDRAGNTIYF	TGTGCCAGCTCACCCGACAGGGCTGGAAACACCATATATTTT
few	TRBD1	TRBV27	TRBJ2-7	CASSPVTGLNYEQYF	TGTGCCAGCAGCCCGGTGACAGGGCTCAACTACGAGCAGTACTTC
many	NA	TRBV29-1	TRBJ1-5	CSVEQRNQPQHF	TGCAGCGTTGAACAGCGGAATCAGCCCCAGCATTTT
many	TRBD1	TRBV9	TRBJ2-7	CASSAQGAYEQYF	TGTGCCAGCAGCGCACAGGGGGCCTACGAGCAGTACTTC
few	NA	TRBV4-1	TRBJ1-2	CASSQAGGGNLYGYTF	TGCGCCAGCAGCCAAGCGGGGGGCGGAAACCTTTATGGCTACACCTTC
few	NA	TRBV2	TRBJ1-1	CASNGGPPGITEAFF	TGTGCCAGCAATGGGGGACCCCCAGGGATCACTGAAGCTTTCTTT
many	NA	TRBV18	TRBJ1-1	CASSPPGTTNTEAFF	TGTGCCAGCTCACCACCCGGGACAACGAACACTGAAGCTTTCTTT
NA	NA	TRBV29-1	TRBJ1-1	CSVLRTLQNEAFF	TGCAGCGTCCTTCGGACACTTCAGAATGAAGCTTTCTTT
NA	NA	TRBV30	TRBJ2-7	CAWSVSPPINYEQYF	TGTGCCTGGAGTGTTTCACCGCCAATTAACTACGAGCAGTACTTC
many	TRBD1	TRBV3-1	TRBJ1-5	CASSQGEQGSNQPQHF	TGTGCCAGCAGCCAAGGAGAACAGGGGAGCAATCAGCCCCAGCATTTT
NA	NA	TRBV4-2	TRBJ2-1	CASSQGIRGGGYNEQFF	TGTGCCAGCAGCCAAGGCATCCGGGGAGGGGGCTACAATGAGCAGTTCTTC
few	NA	TRBV30	TRBJ1-1	CACNRPLNTEAFF	TGTGCCTGTAATCGACCTTTGAACACTGAAGCTTTCTTT
NA	NA	TRBV3-1	TRBJ1-2	CASSQDPGFGYTF	TGTGCCAGCAGCCAAGATCCGGGGTTTGGCTACACCTTC
NA	NA	TRBV12-3/TRBV12-4	TRBJ1-4	CASSTVAGTGEEKLFF	TGTGCCAGCAGCACTGTAGCCGGGACGGGAGAGGAAAAACTGTTTTTT
few	NA	TRBV7-8	TRBJ1-1	CASSLGPWAKDFEAFF	TGTGCCAGCAGCTTAGGTCCATGGGCCAAGGACTTTGAAGCTTTCTTT
once	TRBD1	TRBV2	TRBJ2-3	CASIRDRGDTQYF	TGTGCCAGCATCCGGGACAGGGGGGATACGCAGTATTTT
many	NA	TRBV6-5	TRBJ1-5	CASSDHSLGSGQPQHF	TGTGCCAGCAGTGACCACAGCCTAGGATCAGGGCAGCCCCAGCATTTT
NA	NA	TRBV27	TRBJ1-5	CASSPQGLPAGNQPQHF	TGTGCCAGCAGTCCCCAAGGCCTCCCAGCTGGCAATCAGCCCCAGCATTTT
many	NA	TRBV18	TRBJ1-1	CASSPKGGLGSENTEAFF	TGTGCCAGCTCACCTAAGGGGGGACTCGGCTCTGAGAACACTGAAGCTTTCTTT
few	NA	TRBV9	TRBJ1-1	CASSTQGLPTEAFF	TGTGCCAGCAGCACGCAGGGGTTACCCACTGAAGCTTTCTTT
NA	TRBD1	TRBV28	TRBJ1-5	CASSLQGIAQPQHF	TGTGCCAGCAGTCTACAGGGGATAGCTCAGCCCCAGCATTTT
few	NA	TRBV6-6	TRBJ1-3	CASSHREITHTIYF	TGTGCCAGCAGCCACAGGGAAATTACTCACACCATATATTTT
NA	NA	TRBV20-1	TRBJ2-1	CSAIGGVHEQFF	TGCAGTGCTATAGGAGGGGTCCATGAGCAGTTCTTC
NA	NA	TRBV7-9	TRBJ1-1	CASSLQLNTEAFF	TGTGCCAGCAGCTTGCAGTTGAACACTGAAGCTTTCTTT
many	TRBD1	TRBV27	TRBJ1-2	CASSPGQGVYGYTF	TGTGCCAGCAGTCCGGGACAGGGGGTTTATGGCTACACCTTC
NA	TRBD1	TRBV28	TRBJ1-5	CASSTQGFNQPQHF	TGTGCCAGCAGCACACAGGGGTTCAATCAGCCCCAGCATTTT
few	TRBD2	TRBV29-1	TRBJ2-3	CSVESNLRGTQYF	TGCAGCGTTGAATCTAATCTGCGGGGGACGCAGTATTTT
few	NA	TRBV4-2	TRBJ2-7	CASSLRDRGAYEQYF	TGTGCCAGCAGCCTTCGGGACCGCGGAGCCTACGAGCAGTACTTC
NA	TRBD1	TRBV29-1	TRBJ1-1	CSVEGQGGTEAFF	TGCAGCGTTGAAGGACAGGGGGGCACTGAAGCTTTCTTT
NA	NA	TRBV28	TRBJ2-7	CASRGLSHLGYEQYF	TGTGCCAGCAGAGGTCTGTCCCATCTAGGATACGAGCAGTACTTC
few	NA	TRBV11-2	TRBJ2-7	CASSSNIGTTYEQYF	TGTGCCAGCAGCTCCAACATTGGGACGACATACGAGCAGTACTTC
few	NA	TRBV3-1	TRBJ1-1	CASSQVNLLEAFF	TGTGCCAGCAGCCAAGTTAACCTCCTGGAAGCTTTCTTT
many	NA	TRBV6-5	TRBJ1-2	CASSYRGWDGYTF	TGTGCCAGCAGTTACAGGGGGTGGGATGGCTACACCTTC
many	TRBD1	TRBV15	TRBJ1-6	CATSRERPDRGSPLHF	TGTGCCACCAGCAGAGAACGCCCGGACAGGGGCTCACCCCTCCACTTT
few	TRBD2	TRBV4-1	TRBJ2-1	CASSQDRTSAYNEQFF	TGCGCCAGCAGCCAAGATCGTACTAGCGCTTACAATGAGCAGTTCTTC
NA	NA	TRBV12-3/TRBV12-4	TRBJ2-3	CASSFLLGTDTQYF	TGTGCCAGCAGTTTTTTACTGGGCACAGATACGCAGTATTTT
few	TRBD1	TRBV25-1	TRBJ1-3	CASSEYRQGARNTIYF	TGTGCCAGCAGTGAATATCGGCAGGGGGCTCGAAACACCATATATTTT